This T cell receptor beta chain was recovered during a study of T cell responses to AZD1222 COVID-19 vaccine. Study-level points and caveats: Reports indicate that nearly half of spike-specific TCRs are directed at unmutated variant regions.

TCRdb's table, derived via immunoSEQ multiplex PCR, lists solely in-frame clones and lacks some. The sample holds approximately 190,000 clones, approximately 94% seen once. Germline V CDR1 and CDR2: MNHEY, SVGAGI. The CDR3 contains 11 residues. Trimming took 6 bases from V and 4 from J, leaving 7 bases between them. Concerning this clone: Its antigen is still unknown.

The chain joins TRBV6-5 to TRBJ2-7; the D is unclear. This sequence was found in an adult in good health. The sample was peripheral blood, taken on day 0 of AZD1222 vaccination. CDR3 bases: TGTGCCAGCAGGGACCAATACGAGCAGTACTTC. Its protein is CASRDQYEQYF.